One and the same sample provided the 8 T cell receptor beta chains below, sequenced in a study of chemoradiotherapy in HPV16-positive cancers. Sequencing used immunoSEQ multiplex PCR; TCRdb keeps in-frame clones, though not all of them. The table shows some 3,500 clones, with 84% occurring only once. Sequencing was performed on tumor tissue, taken from a patient who underwent chemoradiotherapy. These receptors all come from a human donor with HPV-associated anogenital cancer.

The chain uses TRBV5-5 and TRBJ2-7; 8 bases match TRBD1. J lost 3 bases, V lost 3 bases, and 5 bases had no gene match. From germline, CDR1 is SGHKS and CDR2 YYEKEE (reference sequence). This CDR3 spans 14 amino acids. The CDR3 coding sequence is TGTGCCAGCAGCTCTCAGGGGGCGGGCTACGAGCAGTACTTC. Translated: CASSSQGAGYEQYF. The complete variable domain, with remaining parts taken from reference TRBV5-5 and TRBJ2-7, reads DAGVTQSPTHLIKTRGQQVTLRCSPISGHKSVSWYQQVLGQGPQFIFQYYEKEERGRGNFPDRFSARQFPNYSSELNVNALLLGDSALYLCASSSQGAGYEQYFGPGTRLTVT.

Worth noting for this clone: The sample contains more than one DNA sequence encoding this CDR3. V is TRBV7-6 and J is TRBJ2-7, with TRBD1 identical over 7 bases. The germline V gene encodes CDR1 SGHVS and CDR2 FNYEAQ. V dropped 1 base and J dropped 2; count of bases not matched to a gene: 2. This CDR3 has 14 residues. The CDR3 nucleotides read TGTGCCAGCAGCTTAGACAGGGGACCCTACGAGCAGTACTTC. This translates into CASSLDRGPYEQYF.

This chain uses TRBV5-1 with TRBJ2-3; D call uncertain. In germline, CDR1 is SGHRS, CDR2 YFSETQ. V was trimmed by 4 bases and J by 5 bases, leaving 8 bases between them. The CDR3 has 12 amino acids. The CDR3 spells CASSPVQDTQYF. In DNA, the CDR3 is TGCGCCAGCAGCCCGGTTCAAGATACGCAGTATTTT.

This chain connects TRBV6-5 to TRBJ1-2; TRBD1 is a possible D gene (6 bases). V was pared by 0 bases and J by 4 bases, with 12 bases between. CDR1 is MNHEY and CDR2 is SVGAGI in the germline V gene. CDR3 length: 15 residues. The CDR3 loop is CASSYSNFRGYGYTF. The CDR3 DNA reads TGTGCCAGCAGTTACTCGAATTTCAGGGGCTATGGCTACACCTTC.

The V gene is TRBV5-1, the J gene TRBJ2-3; D ambiguous. The CDR3 is made up of 14 amino acids. V shed 1 base and J shed 2 bases, with 8 bases lying between them. Germline CDR1 and CDR2: SGHRS and YFSETQ. In nucleotides, the CDR3 is TGCGCCAGCAGCTTGTTGGGCACCACAGATACGCAGTATTTT. This gives the protein CASSLLGTTDTQYF.

The chain is built from TRBV5-1 and TRBJ1-3, with D unresolved. CDR1 and CDR2 from the germline V gene are SGHRS and YFSETQ. The CDR3 extends over 14 amino acids. Trimming cost V 3 bases and J 3 bases, with 10 bases left between them. CDR3 bases: TGCGCCAGCAGCTCGCGTACGGATGGAAACACCATATATTTT. Protein: CASSSRTDGNTIYF.

V gene TRBV29-1 combines with J gene TRBJ1-1; TRBD1 is a possible D gene (5 bases). The germline V gene has CDR1 SQVTM and CDR2 ANQGSEA. V lost 5 bases, J lost 8 bases, and 9 bases lay in between. The CDR3 consists of 10 residues. The CDR3 DNA is TGCAGCGTTTCCGGGACCGAAGCTTTCTTT. Translated, it gives CSVSGTEAFF.

This chain joins TRBV5-4 and TRBJ2-1; TRBD2 agrees at 10 bases. The CDR3 has 15 amino acids. Unmatched junction bases numbered 4, after V lost 1 base and J lost 6 bases. Germline CDR1 SGHNT, CDR2 YYREEE (reference sequence). CDR3 DNA: TGTGCCAGCAGCTTGATTACTAGCGGGGCCAATGAGCAGTTCTTC. This codes for CASSLITSGANEQFF.